Sequencing of this T cell receptor beta chain was carried out in a study of OX40 agonist ivuxolimab in advanced cancers. The CDR3 runs to 14 residues. V lost 3 bases and J 4 bases, leaving 10 bases between the germline ends. Germline-derived CDR1 and CDR2 are MNHEY and SMNVEV (reference sequence). Generated by immunoSEQ multiplex PCR, the TCRdb table keeps only in-frame clones and is missing some. The table has 50,000 to 80,000 clones, around 90% seen once. The J gene is TRBJ1-5, the V gene TRBV27, with D perhaps matching TRBD1 (6 bases). The TCR was taken from an adult with an advanced solid tumor such as melanoma, head and neck, liver or kidney cancer. The specimen comprised CD4+ or CD8+ T cells sorted from blood, sampled in a trial of the OX40 agonist ivuxolimab. The CDR3 nucleotides read TGTGCCAGCAGTTTGAAACAGGGTAATCAGCCCCAGCATTTT. As protein: CASSLKQGNQPQHF.